These T cell receptor beta chains were read from a single sample in a study of monozygotic twins with inflammatory bowel disease. TCRdb derives one entry per CDR3 protein from the 5' RACE reads, leaving out DNA. Its table lists 200,000 to 250,000 distinct CDR3 sequences. The sample comprised blood. Every receptor here comes from a human donor with ulcerative colitis or Crohn's disease, or a healthy co-twin of an affected twin (not recorded which). CDR3s include the opening cysteine and the closing phenylalanine or tryptophan.

j_call v_call cdr3_aa
TRBJ1-1 TRBV7-6 CASSAGTGGVNTEAFF
TRBJ1-5 TRBV28 CASTRGFSNQPQHF
TRBJ1-5 TRBV5-1 CASSLEHSQPQHF
TRBJ1-1 TRBV7-2 CASSLLGGEAFF
TRBJ2-5 TRBV3-1 CASSQTGFETQYF
TRBJ2-7 TRBV28 CASSFGQGSYF
TRBJ1-2 TRBV5-1 CASSLLQGAHGYTF
TRBJ2-7 TRBV4-3 CASSQDSGGPYEQYF
TRBJ2-1 TRBV7-2 CASRPRAAGKNNEQLF
TRBJ2-2 TRBV7-6 CASSSTGGAVTGELFF
TRBJ2-4 TRBV14 CASSQGPTGLGGLAKNIQYF
TRBJ1-1 TRBV5-1 CARESTGGWTEAFF
TRBJ1-1 TRBV7-9 CASSLNPSGSNTEAFF
TRBJ2-7 TRBV28 CASLPPRSYEQYF
TRBJ2-7 TRBV5-1 CASSFGTRGYEQYF
TRBJ1-5 TRBV19 CASSQARASNQPQHF
TRBJ1-1 TRBV14 CASSQRTGNTEAFF
TRBJ2-7 TRBV20-1 CSARDWERDTYEQYF
TRBJ2-1 TRBV29-1 CSVETGRSSYNEQFF
TRBJ2-7 TRBV25-1 CASSEANSPASYEQYF
TRBJ2-2 TRBV20-1 CSATPGQTNTGELFF
TRBJ2-1 TRBV4-2 CASSQDPQRGNNEQFF
TRBJ1-5 TRBV6-2/TRBV6-3 CASSYSSGGEQPQHF
TRBJ1-5 TRBV25-1 CASSDWGQPQHF
TRBJ2-3 TRBV11-2 CASSPSGTAGTFTDTQYF
TRBJ1-1 TRBV27 CASRREGTRAFF
TRBJ1-4 TRBV5-1 CASSLGRGEKLFF
TRBJ1-1 TRBV5-1 CASSFRENTEAFF
TRBJ2-1 TRBV18 CASSPRTTDLFNEQFF
TRBJ2-1 TRBV20-1 CSAGTTGNEQFF
TRBJ1-6 TRBV12-3/TRBV12-4 CASSLYAGSVSPLHF
TRBJ2-5 TRBV3-1 CASSQDWTARETQYF
TRBJ2-1 TRBV28 CASSQGGSGNEQFF
TRBJ2-7 TRBV5-1 CASRVDNSYEQYF
TRBJ2-2 TRBV7-9 CASSSHDNSIGELFF
TRBJ1-6 TRBV12-3/TRBV12-4 CASRPPDRVGSPLHF
TRBJ2-3 TRBV7-2 CASSPPGLRGTDTQYF
TRBJ2-7 TRBV20-1 CSAYGRDEQYF
TRBJ1-2 TRBV2 CASGGDRGNYGYTF
TRBJ2-7 TRBV5-1 CASSHSGIDYEQYF
TRBJ2-6 TRBV7-3 CASSLGTVTGMRANVLTF
TRBJ1-6 TRBV4-1 CASSLQAFSDSPLHF
TRBJ2-1 TRBV11-2 CASSREVEQFF
TRBJ2-1 TRBV5-1 CASSLEAGSNEQFF
TRBJ1-4 TRBV12-3/TRBV12-4 CASSRQGKLFF
TRBJ2-1 TRBV7-9 CASNVRDNEQFF
TRBJ1-1 TRBV2 CASSLPRDTEAFF
TRBJ2-7 TRBV5-1 CASSPEAGRDEQYF
TRBJ2-5 TRBV24-1 CATSDVTSGGETQYF
TRBJ2-3 TRBV7-2 CASTHSDTQYF
TRBJ2-7 TRBV5-1 CASSVWTSGSYEQYF
TRBJ2-1 TRBV30 CAWDWNDLAGAPYNEQFF
TRBJ2-7 TRBV28 CASSFGVKTYEQYF
TRBJ2-6 TRBV7-3 CASSLTGDGANVLTF
TRBJ1-6 TRBV6-6 CASSSGANSPLHF